This T cell receptor (beta chain) was retrieved from a study of shared clonotypes between healthy human individuals. This clone came up once. Antigen unknown. It was into CD45RA+ naive and CD45RA-negative memory subsets that the CD4+ cells were split. Germline V gives CDR1 SGHNT, CDR2 YYREEE (reference sequence). The CDR3 runs to 15 residues. V was cut by 4 bases and J by 2 bases, with 14 bases left in between. Clones were read by immunoSEQ multiplex PCR, and TCRdb kept only the in-frame ones, dropping some. The sample lists more than 2,000,000 clones; 80% to 95% were seen once. General study points: The study found lower generation probabilities in non-shared clonotypes than in those shared by all four donors. What rarefaction showed was incomplete sorted-subset sequencing despite large depth.

The sample was naive CD4+ T cells from PBMCs. Subset denoted: CD45RA+ positively selected. The receptor comes from a young man in good health. Some clones in this sample may be carry-over from other donors' samples. The chain joins TRBV5-4 to TRBJ2-3; D possibly corresponds to TRBD2 (6 bases). The chain's CDR3 is CASSQGRGYTDTQYF. For the CDR3, the DNA is TGTGCCAGCAGCCAAGGGCGGGGATACACAGATACGCAGTATTTT. Drawing the rest from reference TRBV5-4 and TRBJ2-3, the complete variable domain is ETGVTQSPTHLIKTRGQQVTLRCSSQSGHNTVSWYQQALGQGPQFIFQYYREEENGRGNFPPRFSGLQFPNYSSELNVNALELDDSALYLCASSQGRGYTDTQYFGPGTRLTVL.